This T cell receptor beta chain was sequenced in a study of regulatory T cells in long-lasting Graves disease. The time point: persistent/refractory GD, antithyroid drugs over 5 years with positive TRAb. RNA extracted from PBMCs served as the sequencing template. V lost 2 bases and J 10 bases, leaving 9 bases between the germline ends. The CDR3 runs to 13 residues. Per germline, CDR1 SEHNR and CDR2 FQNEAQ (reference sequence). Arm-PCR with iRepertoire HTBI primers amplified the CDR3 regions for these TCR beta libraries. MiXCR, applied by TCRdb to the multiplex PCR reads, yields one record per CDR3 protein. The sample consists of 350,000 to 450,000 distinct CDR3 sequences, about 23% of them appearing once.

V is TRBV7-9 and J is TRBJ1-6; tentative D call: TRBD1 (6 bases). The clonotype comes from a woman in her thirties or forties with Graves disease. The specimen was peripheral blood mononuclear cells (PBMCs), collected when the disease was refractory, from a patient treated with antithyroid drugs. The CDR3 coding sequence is TGTGCCAGCAGCTTAAAAGGGGGGTCACCCCTCCACTTT. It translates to CASSLKGGSPLHF.